This T cell receptor (beta chain) came from a study of radiotherapy plus CTLA-4 blockade in lung cancer. Study as a whole: Patients showed objective responses in 18% of cases, and disease control was achieved by around 30%.

The method was immunoSEQ multiplex PCR; TCRdb's version includes in-frame clones alone and lacks a portion of them. The repertoire includes approximately 50,000 clones, approximately 84% of them detected once, and under 7% sits in the top ten. The source of this sequence is a human donor with non-small cell lung cancer whose response to radiotherapy plus ipilimumab could not be evaluated. The material was peripheral blood, obtained from a patient treated with radiotherapy plus ipilimumab.

In DNA, the CDR3 is TGTGCCAGCAGCTTGTCGGGGACTAGCGGGAGTCGTTCCTACAATGAGCAGTTCTTC. Its translation is CASSLSGTSGSRSYNEQFF. The chain uses TRBV5-4 and TRBJ2-1; the match to TRBD2 covers 14 bases. The trim removed 1 base at V and 1 base at J, leaving 7 bases unmatched. Germline V gene sequence: CDR1 SGHNT, CDR2 YYREEE (reference sequence). There are 19 residues in the CDR3.